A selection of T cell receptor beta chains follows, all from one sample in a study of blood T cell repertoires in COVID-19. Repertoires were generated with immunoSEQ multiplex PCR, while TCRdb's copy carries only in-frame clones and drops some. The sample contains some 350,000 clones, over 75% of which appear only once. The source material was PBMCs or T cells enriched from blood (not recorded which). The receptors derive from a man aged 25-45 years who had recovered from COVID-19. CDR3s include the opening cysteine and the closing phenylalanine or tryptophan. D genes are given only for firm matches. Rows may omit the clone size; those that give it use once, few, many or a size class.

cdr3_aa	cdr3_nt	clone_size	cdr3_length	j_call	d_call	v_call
CASSLRGGNSYEQYF	TGTGCCAGTAGTCTAAGGGGTGGGAACTCCTACGAGCAGTACTTC	-	15	TRBJ2-7	-	TRBV19
CASRQGGIGNQPQHF	TGTGCCAGCAGGCAGGGAGGGATAGGTAATCAGCCCCAGCATTTT	-	15	TRBJ1-5	-	TRBV27
CASSFRDRGNYGYTF	TGTGCCAGCAGCTTCAGGGACAGGGGAAACTATGGCTACACCTTC	-	15	TRBJ1-2	TRBD1	TRBV5-4
CASSEWGTGERQPQHF	TGTGCCAGCAGTGAATGGGGGACAGGGGAAAGACAGCCCCAGCATTTT	-	16	TRBJ1-5	TRBD1	TRBV6-1
CASWGQTYEQYF	TGTGCCAGCTGGGGACAGACCTACGAGCAGTACTTC	-	12	TRBJ2-7	TRBD1	TRBV6-5
CASSPRTGVSNTEAFF	TGTGCCAGCAGCCCGAGGACAGGGGTTTCGAACACTGAAGCTTTCTTT	once	16	TRBJ1-1	TRBD1	TRBV5-5
CASSLDRNQPQHF	TGTGCCAGCAGCTTGGACAGAAATCAGCCCCAGCATTTT	-	13	TRBJ1-5	-	TRBV7-9
CASSTGQGAPTEAFF	TGTGCCAGTAGTACGGGACAGGGGGCGCCGACTGAAGCTTTCTTT	once	15	TRBJ1-1	TRBD1	TRBV19
CSVGGRRDEQYF	TGCAGCGTTGGGGGGCGCCGGGACGAGCAGTACTTC	-	12	TRBJ2-7	-	TRBV29-1
CASSPSGRGGYLDTQYF	TGTGCCAGCAGCCCTAGCGGTAGGGGGGGCTACTTAGATACGCAGTATTTT	-	17	TRBJ2-3	-	TRBV7-8
CASSLARFTNEKLFF	TGTGCCAGCAGCTTAGCCCGGTTTACCAATGAAAAACTGTTTTTT	-	15	TRBJ1-4	-	TRBV7-9
CSVAQGLYNEQFF	TGCAGCGTTGCCCAGGGACTATACAATGAGCAGTTCTTC	-	13	TRBJ2-1	TRBD2	TRBV29-1
CAISAGRKTYNSPLHF	TGTGCCATCAGTGCGGGGAGAAAGACCTATAATTCACCCCTCCACTTT	-	16	TRBJ1-6	-	TRBV10-3
CASSDLQDSTDTQYF	TGTGCCAGCAGTGATCTACAGGATAGCACAGATACGCAGTATTTT	-	15	TRBJ2-3	-	TRBV2
CSARGEETQYF	TGCAGTGCTAGGGGAGAAGAGACCCAGTACTTC	-	11	TRBJ2-5	-	TRBV20-1
CSVVPAGGRGNEQFF	TGCAGCGTTGTACCGGCGGGGGGGCGGGGTAATGAGCAGTTCTTC	-	15	TRBJ2-1	TRBD2	TRBV29-1